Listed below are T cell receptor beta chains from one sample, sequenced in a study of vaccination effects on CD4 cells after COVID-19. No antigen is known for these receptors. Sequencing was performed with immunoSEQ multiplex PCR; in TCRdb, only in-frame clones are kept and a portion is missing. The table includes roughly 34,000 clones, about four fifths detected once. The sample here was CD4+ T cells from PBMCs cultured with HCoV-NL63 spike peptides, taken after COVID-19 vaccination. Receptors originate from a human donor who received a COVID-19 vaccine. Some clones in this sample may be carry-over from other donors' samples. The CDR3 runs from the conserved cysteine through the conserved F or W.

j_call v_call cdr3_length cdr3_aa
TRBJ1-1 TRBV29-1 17 CSVVRGLGGSMNTEAFF
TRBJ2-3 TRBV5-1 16 CASSPGGLGSTDTQYF
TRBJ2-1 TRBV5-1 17 CASRPGTGGYLGNEQFF
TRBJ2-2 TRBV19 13 CASSRGRTGELFF
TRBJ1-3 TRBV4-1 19 CASSVLVPTGKSSGNTIYF
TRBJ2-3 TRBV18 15 CASSPDSTFTDTQYF
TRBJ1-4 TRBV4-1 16 CASSQEVSQGREKLFF
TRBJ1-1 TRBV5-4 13 CASSLAGEGGAFF
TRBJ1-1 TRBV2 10 CASNYDRAFF
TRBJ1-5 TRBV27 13 CASSDAFWQPQHF
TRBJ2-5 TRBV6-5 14 CASSYPGGGETQYF
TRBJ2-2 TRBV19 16 CASSIVPGANTGELFF
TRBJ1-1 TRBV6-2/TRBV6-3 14 CASSYLGQNTEAFF
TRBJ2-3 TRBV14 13 CASSNPGTDTQYF
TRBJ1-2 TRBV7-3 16 CASSLTGYEGRYGYTF
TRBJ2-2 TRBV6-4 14 CASTTGPNTGELFF
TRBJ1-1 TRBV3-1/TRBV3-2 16 CASSQEQAQGDTEAFF
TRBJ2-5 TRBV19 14 CASSRRDSQETQYF
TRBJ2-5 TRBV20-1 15 CSASLASGVQETQYF
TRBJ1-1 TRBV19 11 CASSFGSEAFF
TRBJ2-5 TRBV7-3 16 CASSLGLAGGLETQYF
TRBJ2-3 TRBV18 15 CASSQLAGSTDTQYF
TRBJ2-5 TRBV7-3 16 CASSLRASGGQETQYF
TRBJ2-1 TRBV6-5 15 CASSLLAVLQNEQFF
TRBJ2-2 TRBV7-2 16 CASSFQGQGAGGELFF
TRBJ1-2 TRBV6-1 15 CASSEASTDLYGYTF
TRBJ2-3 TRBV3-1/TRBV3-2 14 CASSQEQITDTQYF
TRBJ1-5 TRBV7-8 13 CASSLAQQSNQHF
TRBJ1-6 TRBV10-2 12 CASSDPNSPLHF
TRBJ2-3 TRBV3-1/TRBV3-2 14 CASSVDYAADTQYF
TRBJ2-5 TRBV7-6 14 CASSTNGGRETQYF
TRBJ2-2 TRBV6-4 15 CASSVDGGGTGELFF
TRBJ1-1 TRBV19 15 CASREDRATNTEAFF
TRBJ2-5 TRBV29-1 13 CSVVRGPQETQYF
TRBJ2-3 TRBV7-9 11 CASSQGDTQYF
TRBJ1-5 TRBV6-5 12 CASGTGRQPQHF
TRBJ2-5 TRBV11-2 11 CASSLAETQYF
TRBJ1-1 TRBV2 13 CASGSEGNTEAFF
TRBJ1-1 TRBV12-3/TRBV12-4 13 CASSFGPNTEAFF
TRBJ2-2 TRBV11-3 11 CASSPGGELFF